This is a list of T cell receptor beta chains from one sample in a study of blood T cell repertoires in COVID-19. TCRdb keeps only in-frame clones here, not all; method: immunoSEQ multiplex PCR. The sample records fewer than 200,000 clones, 83% being singletons. The sample taken for sequencing was peripheral blood. The receptors originated from a human donor in a cohort sampled during active COVID-19. Each CDR3 is given with its conserved first and last residue. The D gene is left open where the match is weak. Clone size is shown for a subset of rows, as once, few, many or a class of expanded clone.

v_call: TRBV5-1
j_call: TRBJ1-1
clone_size: once
d_call: TRBD1
cdr3_aa: CASTPRPGGNTEAFF
cdr3_nt: TGCGCCAGCACCCCAAGGCCAGGGGGCAACACTGAAGCTTTCTTT

v_call: TRBV18
j_call: TRBJ1-2
clone_size: few
d_call: TRBD1
cdr3_aa: CASTEQGADRYGYTF
cdr3_nt: TGTGCCAGCACGGAACAGGGGGCAGATCGGTATGGCTACACCTTC

v_call: TRBV7-3
j_call: TRBJ1-1
clone_size: NA
d_call: TRBD1
cdr3_aa: CASSLYHNRGEAFF
cdr3_nt: TGTGCCAGCAGCTTATATCATAACAGGGGTGAAGCTTTCTTT

v_call: TRBV10-3
j_call: TRBJ1-1
clone_size: NA
d_call: NA
cdr3_aa: CAISRGSGNTEAFF
cdr3_nt: TGTGCCATCAGTCGAGGGTCAGGGAACACTGAAGCTTTCTTT

v_call: TRBV5-8
j_call: TRBJ1-4
clone_size: NA
d_call: NA
cdr3_aa: CASSPMYVRVEKLFF
cdr3_nt: TGTGCCAGCAGTCCTATGTATGTGCGTGTGGAAAAACTGTTTTTT

v_call: TRBV28
j_call: TRBJ2-7
clone_size: NA
d_call: TRBD1
cdr3_aa: CASTLGTAGYEQYF
cdr3_nt: TGTGCCAGCACCCTCGGGACAGCCGGCTACGAGCAGTACTTC

v_call: TRBV19
j_call: TRBJ1-3
clone_size: NA
d_call: TRBD1
cdr3_aa: CASSIAPFDRAGNTIYF
cdr3_nt: TGTGCCAGTAGTATAGCCCCCTTCGACAGGGCTGGAAACACCATATATTTT

v_call: TRBV5-4
j_call: TRBJ2-3
clone_size: NA
d_call: TRBD2
cdr3_aa: CASSTGLAGGHRDTQYF
cdr3_nt: TGTGCCAGCAGCACAGGTCTAGCGGGGGGGCATAGAGATACGCAGTATTTT

v_call: TRBV4-2
j_call: TRBJ2-7
clone_size: NA
d_call: NA
cdr3_aa: CASSQRGGDLNEQYF
cdr3_nt: TGTGCCAGCAGCCAAAGGGGCGGTGACCTTAATGAGCAGTACTTC

v_call: TRBV19
j_call: TRBJ2-1
clone_size: NA
d_call: NA
cdr3_aa: CASRSVGEQFF
cdr3_nt: TGTGCCAGTCGCAGCGTCGGTGAGCAGTTCTTC

v_call: TRBV2
j_call: TRBJ2-3
clone_size: few
d_call: TRBD2
cdr3_aa: CASSPGTSGGSDTQYF
cdr3_nt: TGTGCCAGCAGCCCGGGGACTAGCGGGGGGTCAGATACGCAGTATTTT

v_call: TRBV28
j_call: TRBJ2-4
clone_size: NA
d_call: NA
cdr3_aa: CASSRDIAKNIQYF
cdr3_nt: TGTGCCAGCTCCCGGGACATCGCCAAAAACATTCAGTACTTC

v_call: TRBV7-9
j_call: TRBJ1-1
clone_size: NA
d_call: NA
cdr3_aa: CASSLGQVKAFF
cdr3_nt: TGTGCCAGCAGCTTAGGACAGGTTAAGGCTTTCTTT

v_call: TRBV4-3
j_call: TRBJ2-7
clone_size: NA
d_call: TRBD2
cdr3_aa: CASSPSGGLGSYEQYF
cdr3_nt: TGCGCCAGCAGCCCTTCGGGGGGGCTGGGGTCCTACGAGCAGTACTTC

v_call: TRBV12-3/TRBV12-4
j_call: TRBJ2-2
clone_size: NA
d_call: NA
cdr3_aa: CASRLSDTGELFF
cdr3_nt: TGTGCCAGCAGACTATCAGACACCGGGGAGCTGTTTTTT

v_call: TRBV5-1
j_call: TRBJ2-5
clone_size: few
d_call: TRBD1
cdr3_aa: CASSLESGQGGSETQYF
cdr3_nt: TGCGCCAGCAGCTTGGAGTCGGGACAGGGGGGTTCAGAGACCCAGTACTTC

v_call: TRBV10-3
j_call: TRBJ2-7
clone_size: NA
d_call: TRBD1
cdr3_aa: CAISEAGGVEQYF
cdr3_nt: TGTGCCATCTCCGAGGCAGGGGGCGTCGAGCAGTACTTC

v_call: TRBV6-4
j_call: TRBJ2-1
clone_size: NA
d_call: TRBD2
cdr3_aa: CASSDSGGGARNEQFF
cdr3_nt: TGTGCCAGCAGTGACTCGGGCGGGGGGGCGAGGAATGAGCAGTTCTTC

v_call: TRBV3-1/TRBV3-2
j_call: TRBJ2-5
clone_size: NA
d_call: TRBD2
cdr3_aa: CASSPGLAEETQYF
cdr3_nt: TGTGCCAGCAGCCCGGGACTAGCAGAAGAGACCCAGTACTTC

v_call: TRBV3-1/TRBV3-2
j_call: TRBJ2-7
clone_size: NA
d_call: NA
cdr3_aa: CASSQRDMSSYEQYF
cdr3_nt: TGTGCCAGCAGCCAACGGGACATGAGCTCCTACGAGCAGTACTTC

v_call: TRBV2
j_call: TRBJ2-7
clone_size: NA
d_call: TRBD2
cdr3_aa: CASSRTSGRSYEQYF
cdr3_nt: TGTGCCAGCAGCCGGACTAGCGGGAGGTCCTACGAGCAGTACTTC

v_call: TRBV24-1
j_call: TRBJ2-3
clone_size: once
d_call: NA
cdr3_aa: CATSDWGDVGTDTQYF
cdr3_nt: TGTGCCACCAGTGATTGGGGGGATGTGGGCACAGATACGCAGTATTTT

v_call: TRBV19
j_call: TRBJ1-5
clone_size: NA
d_call: NA
cdr3_aa: CASTGQAGAQHF
cdr3_nt: TGTGCCAGTACCGGTCAGGCGGGGGCCCAGCATTTT

v_call: TRBV5-6
j_call: TRBJ1-2
clone_size: few
d_call: NA
cdr3_aa: CASSLGGLGYTF
cdr3_nt: TGTGCCAGCAGCTTGGGCGGGCTCGGCTACACCTTC

v_call: TRBV19
j_call: TRBJ2-7
clone_size: NA
d_call: TRBD1
cdr3_aa: CASSIGQGGYEQYF
cdr3_nt: TGTGCCAGTAGTATAGGACAGGGTGGATACGAGCAGTACTTC

v_call: TRBV6-6
j_call: TRBJ2-7
clone_size: NA
d_call: TRBD2
cdr3_aa: CASREREGGSYEQYF
cdr3_nt: TGTGCCAGCAGAGAGCGGGAGGGGGGCTCCTACGAGCAGTACTTC

v_call: TRBV3-1/TRBV3-2
j_call: TRBJ2-5
clone_size: NA
d_call: NA
cdr3_aa: CASSQRGLFQETQYF
cdr3_nt: TGTGCCAGCAGCCAACGCGGACTATTTCAAGAGACCCAGTACTTC

v_call: TRBV18
j_call: TRBJ1-2
clone_size: NA
d_call: TRBD1
cdr3_aa: CASSPSGRGQGYTF
cdr3_nt: TGTGCCAGCTCACCTAGCGGCAGGGGGCAGGGCTACACCTTC

v_call: TRBV19
j_call: TRBJ2-5
clone_size: once
d_call: NA
cdr3_aa: CASTPPGQSGETQYF
cdr3_nt: TGTGCCAGTACCCCGCCTGGGCAGAGCGGGGAGACCCAGTACTTC

v_call: TRBV7-9
j_call: TRBJ2-7
clone_size: NA
d_call: TRBD1
cdr3_aa: CASSLWVGGPAYEQYF
cdr3_nt: TGTGCCAGCAGCTTATGGGTAGGGGGCCCAGCCTACGAGCAGTACTTC

v_call: TRBV11-2
j_call: TRBJ2-1
clone_size: NA
d_call: TRBD2
cdr3_aa: CASSSLAGVNYNEQFF
cdr3_nt: TGTGCCAGCAGCTCTCTAGCGGGAGTCAACTACAATGAGCAGTTCTTC

v_call: TRBV5-1
j_call: TRBJ2-2
clone_size: NA
d_call: TRBD1
cdr3_aa: CASRSGGGNTGELFF
cdr3_nt: TGCGCCAGCAGGTCAGGGGGCGGTAACACCGGGGAGCTGTTTTTT

v_call: TRBV3-1/TRBV3-2
j_call: TRBJ2-7
clone_size: NA
d_call: NA
cdr3_aa: CASSQWKGDEQYF
cdr3_nt: TGTGCCAGCAGCCAATGGAAAGGGGACGAGCAGTACTTC

v_call: TRBV7-2
j_call: TRBJ2-7
clone_size: NA
d_call: NA
cdr3_aa: CASSLIGDGGSEQYF
cdr3_nt: TGTGCCAGCAGCTTAATTGGGGATGGGGGGTCCGAGCAGTACTTC

v_call: TRBV21-1
j_call: TRBJ2-6
clone_size: NA
d_call: NA
cdr3_aa: CASSKVEYPTFSGANVLTF
cdr3_nt: TGTGCCAGCAGCAAAGTTGAGTACCCAACCTTCTCTGGGGCCAACGTCCTGACTTTC

v_call: TRBV7-9
j_call: TRBJ2-3
clone_size: NA
d_call: NA
cdr3_aa: CASSPSRDTHTDTQYF
cdr3_nt: TGTGCCAGCAGCCCTAGCCGGGACACACACACAGATACGCAGTATTTT

v_call: TRBV6-1
j_call: TRBJ1-1
clone_size: once
d_call: NA
cdr3_aa: CASSVYSARGNTEAFF
cdr3_nt: TGTGCCAGCAGTGTCTACAGCGCCCGGGGGAACACTGAAGCTTTCTTT

v_call: TRBV7-3
j_call: TRBJ2-1
clone_size: NA
d_call: NA
cdr3_aa: CASSLTAGISSYNEQFF
cdr3_nt: TGTGCCAGCAGCTTAACCGCAGGGATAAGCTCCTACAATGAGCAGTTCTTC

v_call: TRBV7-8
j_call: TRBJ1-5
clone_size: NA
d_call: NA
cdr3_aa: CASSLVGGGEPQHF
cdr3_nt: TGTGCCAGCAGCTTAGTTGGGGGCGGTGAGCCCCAGCATTTT

v_call: TRBV6-4
j_call: TRBJ1-6
clone_size: few
d_call: NA
cdr3_aa: CASIPSRGTYNSPLHF
cdr3_nt: TGTGCCAGCATCCCCAGTAGGGGGACCTATAATTCACCCCTCCACTTT

v_call: TRBV7-9
j_call: TRBJ1-2
clone_size: NA
d_call: NA
cdr3_aa: CASSPLQYRVSGDYGYTF
cdr3_nt: TGTGCCAGCAGCCCCCTCCAATACAGGGTTTCCGGCGACTATGGCTACACCTTC

v_call: TRBV5-5
j_call: TRBJ1-5
clone_size: NA
d_call: NA
cdr3_aa: CASSLGGGLASNQPQHF
cdr3_nt: TGTGCCAGCAGCTTGGGGGGCGGTTTGGCGAGCAATCAGCCCCAGCATTTT

v_call: TRBV10-3
j_call: TRBJ1-1
clone_size: NA
d_call: TRBD1
cdr3_aa: CATTGGTEAFF
cdr3_nt: TGTGCCACCACAGGGGGGACTGAAGCTTTCTTT

v_call: TRBV5-8
j_call: TRBJ2-7
clone_size: NA
d_call: TRBD1
cdr3_aa: CASSRQGGYEQYF
cdr3_nt: TGTGCCAGCAGCAGACAGGGGGGCTACGAGCAGTACTTC

v_call: TRBV18
j_call: TRBJ1-1
clone_size: NA
d_call: NA
cdr3_aa: CASSPQGFEAFF
cdr3_nt: TGTGCCAGCTCACCACAGGGGTTTGAAGCTTTCTTT

v_call: TRBV28
j_call: TRBJ2-5
clone_size: NA
d_call: TRBD1
cdr3_aa: CASRLRDRGGQETQYF
cdr3_nt: TGTGCCAGCAGACTCCGGGACAGGGGAGGCCAAGAGACCCAGTACTTC

v_call: TRBV5-1
j_call: TRBJ1-2
clone_size: NA
d_call: NA
cdr3_aa: CASSLDRANYGYTF
cdr3_nt: TGCGCCAGCAGCTTGGACAGAGCTAACTATGGCTACACCTTC

v_call: TRBV19
j_call: TRBJ2-7
clone_size: NA
d_call: TRBD2
cdr3_aa: CATQDVSGGRYEQYF
cdr3_nt: TGTGCCACCCAAGACGTTAGCGGGGGTCGGTACGAGCAGTACTTC

v_call: TRBV7-8
j_call: TRBJ1-1
clone_size: NA
d_call: NA
cdr3_aa: CASSLAEGTGTEAFF
cdr3_nt: TGTGCCAGCAGCTTAGCGGAGGGGACGGGCACTGAAGCTTTCTTT

v_call: TRBV7-9
j_call: TRBJ1-2
clone_size: NA
d_call: NA
cdr3_aa: CASSWGQANYGYTF
cdr3_nt: TGTGCCAGCAGCTGGGGCCAGGCTAACTATGGCTACACCTTC

v_call: TRBV7-9
j_call: TRBJ2-5
clone_size: NA
d_call: TRBD2
cdr3_aa: CASSPPGTSGSRETQYF
cdr3_nt: TGTGCCAGCAGCCCGCCAGGGACTAGCGGGAGTCGGGAGACCCAGTACTTC

v_call: TRBV28
j_call: TRBJ2-5
clone_size: NA
d_call: NA
cdr3_aa: CASSPPRGWETQYF
cdr3_nt: TGTGCCAGCAGTCCCCCCAGGGGTTGGGAGACCCAGTACTTC

v_call: TRBV27
j_call: TRBJ1-5
clone_size: NA
d_call: TRBD1
cdr3_aa: CASKQGNEHQPQHF
cdr3_nt: TGTGCCAGTAAACAGGGGAATGAGCATCAGCCCCAGCATTTT

v_call: TRBV9
j_call: TRBJ1-2
clone_size: NA
d_call: TRBD1
cdr3_aa: CASSVSGTGGPYGYTF
cdr3_nt: TGTGCCAGCAGCGTCTCCGGGACAGGGGGCCCCTATGGCTACACCTTC

v_call: TRBV9
j_call: TRBJ1-6
clone_size: NA
d_call: TRBD1
cdr3_aa: CASSDLQGALGSPLHF
cdr3_nt: TGTGCCAGCAGTGACCTACAGGGGGCTTTGGGTTCACCCCTCCACTTT

v_call: TRBV2
j_call: TRBJ1-5
clone_size: NA
d_call: NA
cdr3_aa: CASTVEEGIQPQHF
cdr3_nt: TGTGCCAGCACCGTAGAGGAGGGGATTCAGCCCCAGCATTTT

v_call: TRBV5-1
j_call: TRBJ2-7
clone_size: NA
d_call: TRBD1
cdr3_aa: CASSPRTGIYEQYF
cdr3_nt: TGCGCCAGCAGCCCCCGGACAGGAATCTACGAGCAGTACTTC

v_call: TRBV10-3
j_call: TRBJ1-5
clone_size: NA
d_call: NA
cdr3_aa: CAISESSYNQPQHF
cdr3_nt: TGTGCCATCAGTGAGAGTAGTTACAATCAGCCCCAGCATTTT

v_call: TRBV27
j_call: TRBJ1-2
clone_size: NA
d_call: NA
cdr3_aa: CASGGGNGYTF
cdr3_nt: TGTGCCAGCGGGGGGGGGAATGGCTACACCTTC

v_call: TRBV11-3
j_call: TRBJ2-3
clone_size: NA
d_call: NA
cdr3_aa: CASSSRDSFGDTQYF
cdr3_nt: TGTGCCAGCAGCAGTCGGGACTCCTTCGGAGATACGCAGTATTTT